This TCR beta chain appears in the sequencing data of a study of T cell responses to AZD1222 COVID-19 vaccine. Study-wide results and caveats: Only a handful of people who got AZD1222 tested seropositive at baseline. Donor demographics were predominantly white British with a female majority; clonal diversity may be underestimated. The study reported that nearly half of spike-specific TCRs target unmutated variant regions.

In regard to this clone: What it recognizes is unknown.

Pooling was applied to second doses at about 4 or about 12 weeks. Germline loops: CDR1 MNHEY, CDR2 SVGAGI. Trimming took 10 bases from V and 1 from J; bases not matched to a gene: 8. The CDR3 totals 15 residues. TCRdb keeps only in-frame clones here, not all; method: immunoSEQ multiplex PCR. This sample has 60,000 to 90,000 clones, with around 87% found just once. Source: peripheral blood, taken 28 days after the second AZD1222 dose. The rearrangement joins TRBV6-5 to TRBJ1-5, with 9 nucleotides matching TRBD1. This TCR was sampled from an adult who received the AZD1222 COVID-19 vaccine. DNA for the CDR3: TGTGCCACCAAAAGGGGACAGGGAAGCAATCAGCCCCAGCATTTT. The encoded protein is CATKRGQGSNQPQHF.